The 28 T cell receptor beta chains listed next were all sequenced from one sample in a study of cytomegalovirus exposure and HLA in healthy donors. The PCR ran on 60 Vbeta and 13 Jbeta primers. Measured with immunoSEQ multiplex PCR; TCRdb has only the in-frame clones, and not every one. The data contain about 150,000 clones, roughly 85% of them singletons. The sequenced sample was PBMCs. The receptors shown here come from a man in his forties in good health and CMV-seropositive.

This rearrangement joins TRBV27 to TRBJ2-7, with 13 bases lining up with TRBD2. Per the germline V gene, CDR1 is MNHEY and CDR2 is SMNVEV (reference sequence). Germline trimming cut 6 bases from V and 4 bases from J; bases unmatched to any gene: 3. This CDR3 region has 14 residues. This CDR3 reads CASRELAGGYEQYF. CDR3 DNA: TGTGCCAGCAGAGAACTAGCGGGAGGGTACGAGCAGTACTTC.

As to this clone: Other nucleotide sequences from this sample produce the same CDR3. The chain recombines TRBV6-5 with TRBJ1-4; D possibly corresponds to TRBD1 (5 bases). The CDR3 totals 12 residues. The V and J ends lost 6 bases and 8 bases respectively, with 10 bases between them. Germline V CDR1 and CDR2: MNHEY, SVGAGI. The CDR3 sequence: CASSREGEKLFF. The CDR3 DNA sequence: TGTGCCAGCAGCCGGGAGGGGGAAAAACTGTTTTTT.

The gene calls are TRBV11-3 and TRBJ2-1; the match to TRBD2 covers 8 bases. Germline lookup yields CDR1 SGHNT and CDR2 YENEEA. The V gene end was trimmed by 5 bases and the J gene end by 8 bases; junction bases not matched to a gene: 11. This CDR3 is 15 amino acids long. The CDR3 loop is CASSPGTRGDDEQFF. DNA for the CDR3: TGTGCCAGCAGCCCCGGGACTAGAGGTGATGATGAGCAGTTCTTC.

The chain joins TRBV2 to TRBJ2-7; D uncertain. V gave up 8 bases and J gave up 0 bases, with 17 bases separating them. The CDR3 has 15 amino acids. Germline CDR1 reads SNHLY; CDR2 reads FYNNEI. This chain's CDR3 is CASERLLRSSYEQYF. The CDR3 nucleotides are TGTGCCAGCGAACGCCTTTTACGGAGCTCCTACGAGCAGTACTTC.

The genes are TRBV4-1 and TRBJ2-7; D not certain. Germline values: CDR1 MGHRA, CDR2 YSYEKL. V dropped 4 bases and J dropped 2 bases, with 15 bases sitting between them. CDR3 length: 15 residues. This CDR3 is CASSPTHPVPYEQYF. CDR3 DNA: TGCGCCAGCAGCCCAACTCATCCTGTTCCCTACGAGCAGTACTTC.

The J gene is TRBJ2-1, the V gene TRBV6-5, with 12 bases aligning to TRBD2. CDR1 and CDR2 (germline): MNHEY, SVGAGI. V shed 6 bases and J 4 bases; nucleotides not matched to a gene: 4. The CDR3 loop spans 15 amino acids. The CDR3 sequence: CASRGGLAGYNEQFF. The CDR3 DNA sequence: TGTGCCAGCAGAGGGGGACTAGCGGGTTACAATGAGCAGTTCTTC.

J is TRBJ2-3 and V is TRBV29-1, with D unresolved. This CDR3 is built from 12 residues. Trimming stripped 7 bases from V and 1 base from J, with 9 bases between. Germline V CDR1 and CDR2: SQVTM, ANQGSEA. In nucleotides, the CDR3 is TGCAGCGCTAACCTGGGCACAGATACGCAGTATTTT. Translating it yields CSANLGTDTQYF.

The chain employs TRBV19 and TRBJ2-2; maybe TRBD2 (6 bases). CDR1 and CDR2 (germline): LNHDA, SQIVND (reference sequence). Deletions cut 4 bases from V and 9 bases from J, with 12 bases between. This CDR3 comprises 13 residues. CDR3 bases: TGTGCCAGTAGTACCCTGGGGGGTAGGGAGCTGTTTTTT. Translating it yields CASSTLGGRELFF.

The chain couples TRBV10-2 to TRBJ2-1; D gene ambiguous. The CDR3 is 18 amino acids. Germline lookup yields CDR1 WSHSY and CDR2 SAAADI. The V gene lost 0 bases and the J gene lost 3 bases, with 18 bases spanning the gap. CDR3 in DNA: TGCGCCAGCAGTGAGTCGTCCCGCTTGCGGCGCCTCTACAATGAGCAGTTCTTC. Translated: CASSESSRLRRLYNEQFF.

The chain recombines TRBV20-1 with TRBJ1-1; TRBD1 might be the D (5 bases). Trimming took off 6 bases at V and 11 bases at J, with 16 bases between the two ends. This CDR3 spans 11 amino acids. Germline assignment: CDR1 DFQATT and CDR2 SNEGSKA (reference sequence). CDR3 residues: CSARKPGEAFF. DNA for the CDR3: TGCAGTGCCCGAAAGCCGGGGGAGGCTTTCTTT.

The J gene is TRBJ1-2, the V gene TRBV19; the D gene is possibly TRBD1 (5 bases). Germline values: CDR1 LNHDA, CDR2 SQIVND (reference sequence). Trimming shortened V by 3 bases and J by 8 bases, and 13 bases separated the two germline ends. The CDR3 loop spans 13 amino acids. CDR3 protein: CASSIGAGDGYTF. CDR3 bases: TGTGCCAGTAGTATTGGGGCGGGAGACGGCTACACCTTC.

V is TRBV21-1 and J is TRBJ1-2; whether TRBD1, the table's D call, matches the DNA was not checked. TRBV21-1 is designated a pseudogene. There are 15 residues in the CDR3. CDR3 in amino acids: CASSQKRTDFYGYTF. The DNA of the CDR3 is TGTGCCAGCAGCCAGAAACGGACAGACTTCTATGGCTACACCTTC.

The V and J genes are TRBV5-1 and TRBJ1-1; 7 bases map to TRBD1. The CDR3 loop spans 16 amino acids. The junction had 10 bases not matched to a gene; V was cut back by 3 bases and J by 2 bases. Germline values: CDR1 SGHRS, CDR2 YFSETQ. The CDR3 DNA reads as TGCGCCAGCAGCTCACGACAGGGCAGGGGAAACACTGAAGCTTTCTTT. It yields the protein CASSSRQGRGNTEAFF.

The DNA for the CDR3 is TGTGCCAGCAGCGGACGACTAGCGGGAGGCCCTCAAGAGACCCAGTACTTC. This sequence encodes CASSGRLAGGPQETQYF. The chain uses TRBV5-4 and TRBJ2-5, with 13 bases lining up with TRBD2. This CDR3 has 17 amino acids. The ends lost 4 bases at V and 2 bases at J; junction bases unmatched: 8. Germline V CDR1 and CDR2: SGHNT, YYREEE (reference sequence).

This sequence joins TRBV5-6 and TRBJ1-4, with D unclear. V dropped 2 bases and J dropped 4 bases, with 6 bases sitting between them. CDR3 length: 13 amino acids. Germline V lookup: CDR1 SGHDT, CDR2 YYEEEE. The CDR3 DNA sequence: TGTGCCAGCAGCTTCCCCAATAATGAAAAACTGTTTTTT. This gives the protein CASSFPNNEKLFF.

The J gene is TRBJ2-1, the V gene TRBV4-1; D perhaps matches TRBD2 (6 bases). The CDR3 is 15 residues long. V was pared by 3 bases and J by 2 bases, with 11 bases between. CDR1 is MGHRA, CDR2 YSYEKL, per germline. The CDR3 DNA reads as TGCGCCAGCAGCCAGGTGGGGGAGGCCTACAATGAGCAGTTCTTC. Protein: CASSQVGEAYNEQFF.

The chain has TRBV7-6 and TRBJ1-3, with a weak D call TRBD1 (5 bases). Trimming removed 3 bases at V and 0 bases at J, with 18 bases between. CDR1 and CDR2 from the germline V gene are SGHVS and FNYEAQ. The CDR3 loop spans 18 amino acids. CDR3 in amino acids: CASSFVALDGGSGNTIYF. CDR3 in DNA: TGTGCCAGCAGCTTCGTGGCCCTCGACGGGGGCTCTGGAAACACCATATATTTT.

This clone has only a few counts. The chain links TRBV7-9 to TRBJ2-5; possible D gene TRBD2, 5 bases. The CDR3 is made up of 15 amino acids. The V and J ends lost 0 bases and 2 bases respectively, with 10 bases between them. Germline values: CDR1 SEHNR, CDR2 FQNEAQ (reference sequence). DNA for the CDR3: TGTGCCAGCAGCTTAGCGAGGGCAGGTCAAGAGACCCAGTACTTC. It codes for CASSLARAGQETQYF.

The sample holds one count of this clone. The chain links TRBV9 to TRBJ1-1; D remains unclear. In germline, CDR1 is SGDLS, CDR2 YYNGEE. CDR3 length: 14 residues. Trimming stripped 0 bases from V and 4 bases from J, with 10 bases between. The CDR3 DNA reads TGTGCCAGCAGCGTAGCTTTGACATTCACTGAAGCTTTCTTT. It yields the protein CASSVALTFTEAFF.

The chain employs TRBV11-2 and TRBJ2-2, with 7 bases lining up with TRBD1. Germline CDR1 SGHAT, CDR2 FQNNGV. Losses at the gene ends were 2 bases for V and 1 base for J; bases not matched to a gene: 4. The CDR3 extends over 16 amino acids. CDR3 coding DNA: TGTGCCAGCAGCTTACGGGGACAGATGAACACCGGGGAGCTGTTTTTT. Its translation is CASSLRGQMNTGELFF.

The chain is built from TRBV5-6 and TRBJ2-5; D ambiguous. Germline V gene data show CDR1 as SGHDT and CDR2 as YYEEEE. V was clipped by 1 base and J by 1 base, with 8 bases between them. The CDR3 loop spans 14 amino acids. The CDR3 loop is CASSLLVSQETQYF. The CDR3 coding sequence is TGTGCCAGCAGCTTGCTAGTCAGCCAAGAGACCCAGTACTTC.

V usage is TRBV28 and J usage is TRBJ1-2, with D unclear. V lost 1 base and J 0 bases, leaving 15 bases between the germline ends. The CDR3 contains 17 residues. In germline, CDR1 is MDHEN, CDR2 SYDVKM. The chain's CDR3 is CASSLSSPGRSNYGYTF. Here the CDR3 DNA reads TGTGCCAGCAGTTTATCTTCCCCTGGCAGATCTAACTATGGCTACACCTTC.

The chain couples TRBV15 to TRBJ2-1; D unresolved. Germline values: CDR1 LNHNV, CDR2 YYDKDF (reference sequence). Trimming took 1 base from V and 4 from J, leaving 2 bases between them. The CDR3 consists of 12 residues. The CDR3, as DNA: TGTGCCACCAGCAGAGTATACAATGAGCAGTTCTTC. This gives the protein CATSRVYNEQFF.

This chain uses TRBV2 with TRBJ1-2, with 8 positions matching TRBD1. Losses at the gene ends were 4 bases for V and 4 bases for J; bases not matched to a gene: 11. The CDR3 extends over 16 amino acids. CDR1 is SNHLY and CDR2 is FYNNEI in the germline V gene. The CDR3 nucleotides read TGTGCCAGCAGTGTGGAGGCAGGGGGCGGAAGCTATGGCTACACCTTC. This translates into CASSVEAGGGSYGYTF.

This clone was seen once. V gene TRBV19 combines with J gene TRBJ1-1; 7 bases agree with TRBD1. Germline V lookup: CDR1 LNHDA, CDR2 SQIVND (reference sequence). The V and J ends lost 3 bases and 4 bases, in that order; junction bases with no gene match: 2. This CDR3 has 13 amino acids. The CDR3 spells CASSIDRATEAFF. The CDR3 DNA sequence: TGTGCCAGTAGTATCGACAGGGCCACTGAAGCTTTCTTT.

This rearrangement joins TRBV15 to TRBJ2-3; TRBD2 matches 11 bases. J gave up 5 bases and V 4 bases, and 5 bases lay outside the gene matches. CDR1 is LNHNV and CDR2 is YYDKDF in the germline V gene (reference sequence). The CDR3 spans 15 residues. CDR3 sequence: CATSKRLAGRDTQYF. The DNA of the CDR3 is TGTGCCACCAGCAAAAGACTAGCGGGAAGAGATACGCAGTATTTT.

V and J are TRBV5-8 and TRBJ2-3; 7 bases are shared with TRBD1. The CDR3 loop spans 15 amino acids. CDR1 and CDR2 from the germline V gene are SGHTS and YDEGEE. V lost 0 bases, J lost 1 base, and 2 bases stayed unmatched. For the CDR3, the DNA is TGTGCCAGCAGCTTGGTTACAGGGGGCACAGATACGCAGTATTTT. Residues: CASSLVTGGTDTQYF.

This clone has only a few counts. This chain connects TRBV6-5 to TRBJ1-2; D is undetermined. CDR3 length equals 14 residues. Trimming stripped 4 bases from V and 6 bases from J, with 15 bases between. Germline V gene data show CDR1 as MNHEY and CDR2 as SVGAGI. CDR3 sequence: CASSFREGVNGYTF. The CDR3 nucleotides read TGTGCCAGCAGTTTTCGGGAAGGAGTTAATGGCTACACCTTC.